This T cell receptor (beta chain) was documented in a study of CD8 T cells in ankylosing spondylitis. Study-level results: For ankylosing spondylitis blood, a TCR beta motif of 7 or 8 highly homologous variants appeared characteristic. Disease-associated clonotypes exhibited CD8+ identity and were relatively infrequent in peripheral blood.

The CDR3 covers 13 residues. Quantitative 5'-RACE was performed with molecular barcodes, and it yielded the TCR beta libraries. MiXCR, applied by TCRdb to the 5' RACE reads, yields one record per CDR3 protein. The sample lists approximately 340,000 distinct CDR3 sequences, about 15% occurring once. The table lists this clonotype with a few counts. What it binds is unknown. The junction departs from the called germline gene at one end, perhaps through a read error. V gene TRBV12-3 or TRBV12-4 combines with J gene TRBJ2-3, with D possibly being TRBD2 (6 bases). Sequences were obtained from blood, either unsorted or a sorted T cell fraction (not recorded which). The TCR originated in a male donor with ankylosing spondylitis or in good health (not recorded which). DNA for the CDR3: TGTGCCAGCGGTTTGGGGGGAGAGGATACGCAGTATTTT. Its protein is CASGLGGEDTQYF.